The present T cell receptor (beta chain) was sequenced within a study of blood T cell repertoires in COVID-19 (dated by TCRdb to 2019 to 2021). Regarding the research as a whole: Collaborator samples came from the United States, Italy and Spain and covered acute and convalescent phases of COVID-19. The prospective study material was composed of cDNA or gDNA derived from T cells, B-cell-depleted T cells, or PBMCs. Where available, HLA class I and class II types were obtained from metadata supplied by the sample provider rather than from assay-based typing. The dataset comprised deeply sampled blood TCRbeta repertoires from subjects exposed to, actively infected with, or recovered from COVID-19. The repertoires were released in a freely available public database meant as a resource for research on the immune response to SARS-CoV-2. A de-identified subject ID, COVID-19 status, age in years and sex were almost always included in the sample metadata. The samples were drawn from the first 160 participants of the ongoing ImmuneRACE study and from 950 to 1,500 subjects provided by 6 global collaborators. What the work shows at the level of the full study, not this receptor alone: How much clinical and demographic metadata was included differed by source and by participant, and the metadata was provided uncurated.

The collaborating institutions used their own protocols to collect whole blood in K2EDTA tubes. Collaborator samples were shipped for TCRbeta analysis as frozen whole blood, isolated PBMCs, or DNA extracted from either sample type. TCRbeta CDR3 regions were amplified from genomic DNA by means of the immunoSEQ Assay, a bias-controlled multiplex PCR. In the original analysis: Nucleated cell counts per sample were estimated from amplification of reference gene primers within the assay. Sequence reads were collapsed and filtered to measure the absolute abundance of every unique TCRbeta CDR3 rearrangement. Productive Simpson clonality was computed per sample as the square root of Simpson's diversity index over productive rearrangements. Imported from immuneACCESS, the table was reduced by TCRdb to in-frame sequences with V and J called. These copies leave out some clones; in studies compared against another copy, an unresolved V gene accounts for under half, and the cause of the remainder is not known. V, J and clone size were drawn from that table, and D and trimming were deduced from the DNA. In this sample the table shows more than 75,000 clones, about 86% of which occur a single time. In total, the top ten clones hold 7.5% to 10% of the sample.

The CDR3 runs 13 residues from the cysteine to the phenylalanine. The entry retains the CDR3 DNA only, 39 bases that are in frame from base 1. The germline V gene sets CDR1 to SQVTM and CDR2 to ANQGSEA. Ends trimmed: V by 5 bases, J by 2 bases; bases unmatched to a gene: 6. Notes on this clone: Its antigen is still unknown. Base quality data are lacking; no much larger clone is found one base away.

This chain is built from TRBV29-1 and TRBJ2-7; TRBD2 agrees with 7 junctional bases. The material sequenced was peripheral blood. The clonotype originates from a woman in her sixties or seventies with acute or convalescent COVID-19. CDR3 sequence: CSVLSSGTYEQYF. The DNA sequence is given as TGCAGCGTTCTGTCTAGCGGTACCTACGAGCAGTACTTC.